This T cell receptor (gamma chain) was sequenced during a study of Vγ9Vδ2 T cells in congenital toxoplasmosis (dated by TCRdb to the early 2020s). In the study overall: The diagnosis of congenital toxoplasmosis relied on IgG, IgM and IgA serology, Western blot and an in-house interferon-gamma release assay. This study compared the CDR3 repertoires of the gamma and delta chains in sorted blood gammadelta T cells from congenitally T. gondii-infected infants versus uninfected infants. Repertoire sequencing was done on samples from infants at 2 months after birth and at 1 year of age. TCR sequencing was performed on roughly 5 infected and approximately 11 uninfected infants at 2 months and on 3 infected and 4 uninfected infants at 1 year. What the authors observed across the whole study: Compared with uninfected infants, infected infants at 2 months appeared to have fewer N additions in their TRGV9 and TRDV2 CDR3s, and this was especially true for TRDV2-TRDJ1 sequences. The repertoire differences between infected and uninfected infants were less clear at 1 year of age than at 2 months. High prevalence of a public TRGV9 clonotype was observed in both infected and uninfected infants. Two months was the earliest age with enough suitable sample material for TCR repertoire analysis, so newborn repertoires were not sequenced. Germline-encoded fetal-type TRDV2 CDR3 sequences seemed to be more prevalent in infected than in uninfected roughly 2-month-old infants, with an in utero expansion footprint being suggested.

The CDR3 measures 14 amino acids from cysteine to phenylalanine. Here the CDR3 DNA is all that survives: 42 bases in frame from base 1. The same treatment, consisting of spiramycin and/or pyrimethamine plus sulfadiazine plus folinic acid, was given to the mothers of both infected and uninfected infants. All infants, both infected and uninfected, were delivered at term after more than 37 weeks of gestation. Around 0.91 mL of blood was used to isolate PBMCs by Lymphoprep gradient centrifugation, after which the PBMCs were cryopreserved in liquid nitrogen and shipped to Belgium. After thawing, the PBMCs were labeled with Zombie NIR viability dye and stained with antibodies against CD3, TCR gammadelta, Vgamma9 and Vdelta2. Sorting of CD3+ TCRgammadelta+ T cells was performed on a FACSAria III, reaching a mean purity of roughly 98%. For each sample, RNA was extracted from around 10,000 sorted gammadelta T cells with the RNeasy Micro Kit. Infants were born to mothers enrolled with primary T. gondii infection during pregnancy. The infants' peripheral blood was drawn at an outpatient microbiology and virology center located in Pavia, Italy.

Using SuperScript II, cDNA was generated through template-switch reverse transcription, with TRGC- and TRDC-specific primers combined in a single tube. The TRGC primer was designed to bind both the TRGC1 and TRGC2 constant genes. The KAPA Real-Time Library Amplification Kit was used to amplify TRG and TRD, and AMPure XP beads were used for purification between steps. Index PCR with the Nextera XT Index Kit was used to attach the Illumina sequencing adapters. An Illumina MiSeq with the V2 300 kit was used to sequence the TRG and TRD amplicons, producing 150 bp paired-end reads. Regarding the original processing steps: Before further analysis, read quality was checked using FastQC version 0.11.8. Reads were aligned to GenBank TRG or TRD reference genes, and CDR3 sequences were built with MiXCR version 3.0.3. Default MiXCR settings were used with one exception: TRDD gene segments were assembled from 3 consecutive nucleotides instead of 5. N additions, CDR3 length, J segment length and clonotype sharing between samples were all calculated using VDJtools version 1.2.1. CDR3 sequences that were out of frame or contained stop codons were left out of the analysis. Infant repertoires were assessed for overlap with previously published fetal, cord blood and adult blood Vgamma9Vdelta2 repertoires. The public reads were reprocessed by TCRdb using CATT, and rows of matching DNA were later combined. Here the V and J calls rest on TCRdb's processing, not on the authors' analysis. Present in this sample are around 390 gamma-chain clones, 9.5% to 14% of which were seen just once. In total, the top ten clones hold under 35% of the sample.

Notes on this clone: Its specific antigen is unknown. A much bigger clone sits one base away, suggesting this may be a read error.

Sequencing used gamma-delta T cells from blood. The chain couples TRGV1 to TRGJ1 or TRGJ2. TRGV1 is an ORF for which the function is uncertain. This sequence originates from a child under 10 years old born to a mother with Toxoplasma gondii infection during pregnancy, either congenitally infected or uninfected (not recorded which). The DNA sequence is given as TGTGCCACCTGGGACAGGGAGGGGTATTATAAGAAGCTCTTT. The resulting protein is CATWDREGYYKKLF.